This T cell receptor (beta chain) comes out of a study of Ad26.COV2.S vaccination and SARS-CoV-2 variants. Study overall: Each vaccinee took Ad26.COV2.S intramuscularly, once or twice 56 days apart.

Turning to this clone: Its antigen remains unidentified.

Treatment indicated: around 19 received Ad26.COV2.S at low or high dose, single or two shots; about five received placebo; per-sample allocation not given. It was on day 63 after the first vaccine or placebo injection that samples were taken. The study used a vaccine consisting of an Ad26 vector that expressed Wuhan-strain SARS-CoV-2 spike. Findings of the study overall: Comparable non-spike TCR breadth was observed in vaccine and placebo recipients. Spike-specific TCR breadth was greater in vaccine than placebo recipients.

The protocol was immunoSEQ multiplex PCR, while the TCRdb copy is restricted to in-frame clones and leaves out a portion. The sample yields a few hundred thousand clones, 87% seen once. CDR3 length: 18 residues. V trimming: 4 bases; J trimming: 1 base; junction bases outside the gene matches: 11. Germline V lookup: CDR1 SGHRS, CDR2 YFSETQ. This clonotype was sampled from a person aged 18-60 years who received the Ad26.COV2.S COVID-19 vaccine or a placebo. This specimen consisted of peripheral blood, obtained in a trial of Ad26.COV2.S vaccine versus placebo. The rearrangement links TRBV5-1 to TRBJ2-5, with 12 nucleotides matching TRBD2. The CDR3 DNA is TGCGCCAGCAGCCGCACGGCTAGCGGGAGGGGGGTCCAAGAGACCCAGTACTTC. Its protein product is CASSRTASGRGVQETQYF.